These 6 T cell receptor beta chains originate from one sample sequenced in a study of T-cell memory formation after mild COVID-19. TCRdb analysed the 5' RACE reads with MiXCR anew, one entry per CDR3 protein. The sample carries 140,000 to 150,000 distinct CDR3 sequences, 6% to 6.5% recorded once. Sequenced material: PBMCs or a T cell subset sorted from them (not recorded which). All receptors derive from an adult woman who had mild COVID-19 (a few samples of this study predate the infection). Cell type and time point are not known.

Ten or more counts support this clonotype. The chain combines TRBV5-1 with TRBJ1-6, with a tentative D call TRBD1 (5 bases). The CDR3 has 14 residues. Trimming shortened V by 6 bases and J by 8 bases, and 15 bases separated the two germline ends. CDR1 and CDR2 from the germline V gene are SGHRS and YFSETQ. CDR3 residues: CASTPGLQDSPLHF. DNA of the CDR3: TGCGCCAGCACCCCGGGGCTTCAAGATTCACCCCTCCACTTT.

This sequence joins TRBV21-1 and TRBJ2-4. TRBV21-1 is a pseudogene segment. The CDR3 consists of 12 residues. CDR3: CASSSRENIQYF. The CDR3 DNA follows: TGTGCCAGCAGCAGCAGAGAAAACATTCAGTACTTC.

This chain connects TRBV12-3 or TRBV12-4 to TRBJ2-7; no clear D. The CDR3 totals 15 residues. Between the trimmed V and J ends, which lost 6 bases and 2 bases, there was a span of 17 bases. CDR3 protein: CASSLAARSAYEQYF. CDR3 sequence (DNA): TGTGCCAGCAGCCTCGCGGCCAGGTCCGCCTACGAGCAGTACTTC.

Comment on this clonotype: One base away lies a much larger clone, so this may be a sequencing read error. The J gene is TRBJ2-1, the V gene TRBV5-1; no reliable D call. Germline-derived CDR1 and CDR2 are SGHRS and YFSETQ. The germline V and J ends were trimmed by 1 base and 6 bases, with 5 bases remaining between them. CDR3 length equals 12 residues. The CDR3 is CASSLTVNEQFF. As DNA, the CDR3 is TGCGCCAGCAGCTTGACAGTCAATGAGCAGTTCTTC.

Comments on this clonotype: A much larger clone lies one base from this, so it may be a read error. This chain links TRBV5-1 with TRBJ1-2; D might be TRBD1 (5 bases). The CDR3 length is 12 residues. Germline V gene lookup returns CDR1 SGHRS and CDR2 YFSETQ. DNA for the CDR3: TGCGACAGCAGCTTGGACACCTATGGCTACACCTTC. Its translation is CDSSLDTYGYTF. The complete variable domain, with remaining parts taken from reference TRBV5-1 and TRBJ1-2, reads KAGVTQTPRYLIKTRGQQVTLSCSPISGHRSVSWYQQTPGQGLQFLFEYFSETQRNKGNFPGRFSGRQFSNSRSEMNVSTLELGDSALYLCDSSLDTYGYTFGSGTRLTVV.

This clonotype came up many times. This chain links TRBV12-3 or TRBV12-4 with TRBJ2-1; no clear D gene. The CDR3 contains 14 residues. V was cut by 2 bases and J by 9 bases, with 14 bases left in between. The CDR3 nucleotides read TGTGCCAGCAGTTTAATTACCAGGCAACGTGAGCAGTTCTTC. It encodes CASSLITRQREQFF.